The 30 T cell receptor beta chains given below trace back to one sample, sequenced in a study of T and B cells in COVID-19 patients. From blood, roughly 220-550 ng of genomic DNA served as TRB template. TRB rearrangements were amplified by multiplex PCR with BIOMED2 TRB-A/B primers. TCRdb fed the multiplex PCR reads into MiXCR, producing one record per CDR3 protein. The sample consists of around 11,000 distinct CDR3 sequences, over 25% of them appearing once. Sequencing was done on a sample of blood. Receptors originate from a human donor with active COVID-19.

This clonotype was seen more than once but under ten times. The chain employs TRBV18 and TRBJ1-2; D ambiguous. V lost 0 bases, J lost 2 bases, and 10 bases lay in between. The CDR3 consists of 15 residues. Germline V CDR1 and CDR2: KGHSH, LQKENI. DNA of the CDR3: TGTGCCAGCTCACCACCGGACGGTTACAACTATGGCTACACCTTC. It codes for CASSPPDGYNYGYTF.

This clonotype was detected a few times. The chain couples TRBV4-3 to TRBJ2-3; the D gene is possibly TRBD2 (5 bases). V dropped 1 base and J dropped 4 bases, with 15 bases sitting between them. The CDR3 is made up of 16 amino acids. Germline CDR1 and CDR2: LGHNA and YSLEER. DNA for the CDR3: TGCGCCAGCAGCCAAGGGGAGACTCACGCCGCAGATACGCAGTATTTT. It codes for CASSQGETHAADTQYF.

This clonotype has a handful of counts. The gene calls are TRBV27 and TRBJ1-6, with 7 bases aligning to TRBD1. This CDR3 region has 16 residues. The V and J ends lost 4 bases and 3 bases, in that order; junction bases with no gene match: 6. From germline, CDR1 is MNHEY and CDR2 SMNVEV (reference sequence). This CDR3 is CASSSTGQLYNSPLHF. The CDR3 nucleotides read TGTGCCAGCAGTTCGACGGGACAGCTCTATAATTCACCCCTCCACTTT.

The chain employs TRBV6-2 or TRBV6-3 and TRBJ1-5; maybe TRBD1 (6 bases). This CDR3 contains 15 residues. Germline values: CDR1 MNHEY, CDR2 SVGEGT. V lost 2 bases, J lost 2 bases, and 10 bases lay in between. CDR3 nucleotide sequence: TGTGCCAGCAGTTACGTCTGGACAGGCAATCAGCCCCAGCATTTT. Translation gives CASSYVWTGNQPQHF.

The V call is TRBV5-1, the J call TRBJ1-5; D gene ambiguous. V lost 1 base and J 2 bases, leaving 7 bases between the germline ends. Germline-derived CDR1 and CDR2 are SGHRS and YFSETQ. The CDR3 spans 14 residues. CDR3 bases: TGCGCCAGCAGCTTGAGGCCGGGCAATCAGCCCCAGCATTTT. It is translated as CASSLRPGNQPQHF.

This clonotype was detected once. CDR3 bases: TGTGCCAGCAGCGTAGGGCTTGTGGGTGCGGGAGGGGCACAAGAGACCCAGTACTTC. As protein: CASSVGLVGAGGAQETQYF. The chain joins TRBV9 to TRBJ2-5, with 9 bases matching TRBD2. CDR3 length equals 19 residues. Germline CDR1 and CDR2: SGDLS and YYNGEE. With 0 bases clipped from V and 2 bases from J, the junction kept 14 bases outside the gene matches.

The rearrangement uses TRBV5-1 and TRBJ2-3; D uncertain. V was cut by 2 bases and J by 4 bases, with 5 bases left in between. The CDR3 runs to 12 residues. The germline gives CDR1 SGHRS, CDR2 YFSETQ. The CDR3 is CASSFKADTQYF. DNA for the CDR3: TGCGCCAGCAGCTTTAAGGCAGATACGCAGTATTTT.

This clonotype was observed a few times. The chain employs TRBV6-5 and TRBJ1-1, with 7 bases that match TRBD1. The CDR3 spans 15 residues. Germline loops: CDR1 MNHEY, CDR2 SVGAGI. V trimming: 2 bases; J trimming: 6 bases; junction bases outside the gene matches: 9. The CDR3 loop reads CASSYLGRGRAEAFF. For the CDR3, the DNA is TGTGCCAGCAGTTACCTTGGCAGGGGGAGAGCTGAAGCTTTCTTT.

V usage is TRBV5-6 and J usage is TRBJ2-3; 14 bases map to TRBD2. The CDR3 contains 18 residues. J was trimmed by 2 bases and V by 4 bases; bases with no gene match: 9. The germline V gene has CDR1 SGHDT and CDR2 YYEEEE. The CDR3 sequence is CASSLGLAGVTYTDTQYF. The DNA of the CDR3 is TGTGCCAGCAGCCTGGGACTAGCGGGGGTGACTTACACAGATACGCAGTATTTT.

Within the sample, this clonotype is medium-sized (0.01 to 0.1%). The V and J genes are TRBV18 and TRBJ2-6; D gene ambiguous. CDR1 KGHSH and CDR2 LQKENI come from the germline V gene. This CDR3 region has 18 residues. V lost 0 bases and J 0 bases, leaving 12 bases between the germline ends. CDR3 residues: CASSPPFVSGSGANVLTF. The CDR3 DNA sequence: TGTGCCAGCTCACCACCGTTCGTTTCGGGCTCTGGGGCCAACGTCCTGACTTTC.

The CDR3 DNA sequence: TGCGCCAGCAGCGCACCGGGACAGCGAAACACCATATATTTT. It translates to CASSAPGQRNTIYF. The chain recombines TRBV5-1 with TRBJ1-3; 7 nucleotides match TRBD1. Germline V gene sequence: CDR1 SGHRS, CDR2 YFSETQ. This CDR3 spans 14 amino acids. V shed 4 bases and J 5 bases; nucleotides not matched to a gene: 6. Variable domain in full (rest from reference TRBV5-1 and TRBJ1-3): KAGVTQTPRYLIKTRGQQVTLSCSPISGHRSVSWYQQTPGQGLQFLFEYFSETQRNKGNFPGRFSGRQFSNSRSEMNVSTLELGDSALYLCASSAPGQRNTIYFGEGSWLTVV.

This clonotype was recorded a few times. The V and J genes are TRBV5-1 and TRBJ2-5, with TRBD2 matching over 8 bases. The ends lost 0 bases at V and 1 base at J; junction bases unmatched: 5. This CDR3 has 16 residues. Germline V gives CDR1 SGHRS, CDR2 YFSETQ. This CDR3 is CASSLGQGLVQETQYF. In nucleotides, the CDR3 is TGCGCCAGCAGCTTGGGGCAGGGACTAGTCCAAGAGACCCAGTACTTC.

The genes are TRBV6-5 and TRBJ1-1; D ambiguous. CDR3 size: 14 residues. V was cut by 0 bases and J by 1 base, with 6 bases left in between. In germline, CDR1 is MNHEY, CDR2 SVGAGI. The CDR3 bases are TGTGCCAGCAGTTACTCTGAGGAGAACACTGAAGCTTTCTTT. It codes for CASSYSEENTEAFF.

This chain connects TRBV20-1 to TRBJ2-1; 7 bases fit TRBD1. V lost 3 bases and J lost 9; bases outside the gene matches: 14. Germline lookup yields CDR1 DFQATT and CDR2 SNEGSKA (reference sequence). The CDR3 is made up of 15 amino acids. The CDR3 is CSARSPTGVVSEQFF. CDR3 DNA sequence: TGCAGTGCTAGGTCGCCAACAGGGGTTGTTAGTGAGCAGTTCTTC.

This clonotype was counted between two and nine times. This chain connects TRBV6-5 to TRBJ2-3; the D call may be TRBD1 or TRBD2 (5 bases each). Trimming removed 5 bases from V and 9 bases from J, with 18 bases in between. CDR1 and CDR2 from the germline V gene are MNHEY and SVGAGI. The CDR3 is made up of 14 amino acids. Written as DNA, the CDR3 is TGTGCCAGCAGTCCACGGACCCCCGAGGGGACGCAGTATTTT. Its protein is CASSPRTPEGTQYF.

By its share, this clonotype is medium-sized. The chain recombines TRBV6-5 with TRBJ2-1; the D call may be TRBD1 or TRBD2 (6 bases each). The germline V gene encodes CDR1 MNHEY and CDR2 SVGAGI. This CDR3 contains 15 residues. V lost 6 bases and J 7 bases, leaving 19 bases between the germline ends. The CDR3 DNA reads as TGTGCCAGCAGCCCCGGCGGAGGGGGAAGGAATGAGCAGTTCTTC. Protein: CASSPGGGGRNEQFF.

The genes are TRBV28 and TRBJ1-4; D is perhaps TRBD1 (6 bases). Germline V gene sequence: CDR1 MDHEN, CDR2 SYDVKM. CDR3 size: 13 residues. Trimming shortened V by 8 bases and J by 8 bases, and 15 bases separated the two germline ends. CDR3 residues: CASDAGVFEKLFF. The CDR3 coding sequence is TGTGCCAGCGATGCAGGGGTTTTCGAAAAACTGTTTTTT.

By share of the sample, this clonotype is medium-sized. The chain recombines TRBV19 with TRBJ1-3; 7 bases fit TRBD1. The V and J ends lost 8 bases and 2 bases, in that order; junction bases with no gene match: 12. The CDR3 is made up of 16 amino acids. Germline-derived CDR1 and CDR2 are LNHDA and SQIVND (reference sequence). The CDR3 protein is CASGARGTYPGNTIYF. In DNA form, the CDR3 reads TGTGCCAGTGGAGCCAGGGGGACTTATCCTGGAAACACCATATATTTT.

The V call is TRBV11-2, the J call TRBJ2-1; TRBD2 aligns across 8 bases. V lost 0 bases, J lost 8 bases, and 6 bases stayed unmatched. Germline assignment: CDR1 SGHAT and CDR2 FQNNGV. CDR3 size: 15 residues. CDR3 bases: TGTGCCAGCAGCTTAGATCTAGGCGGGGGGCATGAGCAGTTCTTC. It specifies CASSLDLGGGHEQFF.

In its sample, this clonotype ranks as medium-sized (0.01 to 0.1%). The CDR3 reads CSAGRDTQYF. The CDR3 nucleotides read TGCAGCGCGGGGCGAGATACGCAGTATTTT. The chain employs TRBV29-1 and TRBJ2-3; D tentatively reads TRBD1 or TRBD2 (5 bases each). V gave up 7 bases and J gave up 5 bases, with 7 bases separating them. The CDR3 is made up of 10 amino acids. CDR1 SQVTM and CDR2 ANQGSEA come from the germline V gene.

V is TRBV7-2 and J is TRBJ2-2, with D perhaps matching TRBD2 (5 bases). The germline CDR1 and CDR2 sequences are SGHTA and FQGNSA. This CDR3 region has 14 residues. Trimming stripped 7 bases from V and 6 bases from J, with 15 bases between. The CDR3 nucleotides read TGTGCCAGCATGTTGACCCCCGGGGCCGGGGAGCTGTTTTTT. Translated, it gives CASMLTPGAGELFF.

Concerning this clonotype itself: The junction shows a germline mismatch at one end, possibly a read error. The genes are TRBV4-3 and TRBJ2-7; D may be TRBD2 (5 bases). Germline lookup yields CDR1 LGHNA and CDR2 YSLEER. CDR3 size: 16 residues. CDR3 loop: CASSQDQLGVSYEQYF. The CDR3 DNA reads TGTGCCAGCAGCCAAGATCAGTTGGGAGTTTCCTACGAGCAGTACTTC.

Of note for this clonotype: A much larger clone is a single base away; this may be a read error. The chain employs TRBV6-5 and TRBJ2-1, with D perhaps matching TRBD2 (5 bases). Trimming pared 2 bases from V and 8 bases from J, leaving 16 bases between. The length of the CDR3 is 15 residues. The germline V gene has CDR1 MNHEY and CDR2 SVGAGI. CDR3: CASSYVGGWADEQFF. The CDR3 bases are TGTGCCAGCAGTTACGTCGGCGGGTGGGCCGATGAGCAGTTCTTC.

This clonotype is medium-sized in the sample. The V and J genes are TRBV11-1 and TRBJ2-7; D is ambiguous. The CDR3 extends over 14 amino acids. Trimming cost V 0 bases and J 3 bases, with 9 bases left between them. Germline CDR1 is SGHAT and CDR2 is FQDESV (reference sequence). This CDR3 reads CASSLADGYYEQYF. In DNA, the CDR3 is TGTGCCAGCAGCTTAGCGGATGGATACTACGAGCAGTACTTC.

This clonotype is labeled medium-sized. This sequence joins TRBV29-1 and TRBJ2-1, with TRBD1 matching over 10 bases. Germline CDR1 and CDR2: SQVTM and ANQGSEA. The CDR3 runs 14 residues. V lost 6 bases to trimming and J lost 4 bases; unmatched junction nucleotides: 6. The CDR3 DNA follows: TGCAGCGTCATCCGGGACAGGGGATACAATGAGCAGTTCTTC. This gives the protein CSVIRDRGYNEQFF.

This clonotype is categorized as medium-sized. The chain couples TRBV12-3 or TRBV12-4 to TRBJ2-2; D might be TRBD1 (6 bases). The CDR3 contains 15 residues. V was trimmed by 6 bases and J by 3 bases, leaving 14 bases between them. DNA of the CDR3: TGTGCCAGCAGAACACAGGGTCTGGACACCGGGGAGCTGTTTTTT. Translation gives CASRTQGLDTGELFF.

This clonotype has only a few counts. CDR3 coding DNA: TGTGCCAGCAGCTTAGGGGCAGCAGGGGTATCACCCCTCCACTTT. Its protein product is CASSLGAAGVSPLHF. The gene calls are TRBV13 and TRBJ1-6; D might be TRBD1 (6 bases). The CDR3 spans 15 residues. V lost 0 bases to trimming and J lost 10 bases, with 13 bases between them. From germline, CDR1 is PRHDT and CDR2 FYEKMQ (reference sequence).

This clonotype was observed a handful of times. V is TRBV6-2 or TRBV6-3 and J is TRBJ2-5; D possibly corresponds to TRBD2 (5 bases). Germline V lookup: CDR1 MNHEY, CDR2 SVGEGT. V lost 11 bases, J lost 4 bases, and 20 bases lay in between. This CDR3 spans 14 amino acids. CDR3: CACHSRRSGETQYF. In DNA form, the CDR3 reads TGTGCCTGCCACTCTAGGAGAAGCGGAGAGACCCAGTACTTC.

This clonotype showed up just a few times. The chain recombines TRBV7-9 with TRBJ2-1; 8 bases fit TRBD2. With V trimmed by 5 bases and J by 0 bases, 3 bases remained unmatched. This CDR3 comprises 15 residues. Germline lookup yields CDR1 SEHNR and CDR2 FQNEAQ (reference sequence). The CDR3 DNA reads TGTGCCAGCAGCCTTAGCGGGGACTCCTACAATGAGCAGTTCTTC. Its protein is CASSLSGDSYNEQFF. The entire variable domain, with the rest obtained from reference TRBV7-9 and TRBJ2-1, is as follows: DTGVSQNPRHKITKRGQNVTFRCDPISEHNRLYWYRQTLGQGPEFLTYFQNEAQLEKSRLLSDRFSAERPKGSFSTLEIQRTEQGDSAMYLCASSLSGDSYNEQFFGPGTRLTVL.

The chain is built from TRBV30 and TRBJ1-3, with D possibly matching TRBD1 (5 bases). Germline assignment: CDR1 GTSNPN and CDR2 SVGIG (reference sequence). The CDR3 runs 12 residues. V dropped 5 bases and J dropped 12 bases, with 17 bases sitting between them. The CDR3 protein is CAWGAWGGGIYF. The CDR3 DNA sequence: TGTGCCTGGGGTGCCTGGGGCGGAGGCATATATTTT.